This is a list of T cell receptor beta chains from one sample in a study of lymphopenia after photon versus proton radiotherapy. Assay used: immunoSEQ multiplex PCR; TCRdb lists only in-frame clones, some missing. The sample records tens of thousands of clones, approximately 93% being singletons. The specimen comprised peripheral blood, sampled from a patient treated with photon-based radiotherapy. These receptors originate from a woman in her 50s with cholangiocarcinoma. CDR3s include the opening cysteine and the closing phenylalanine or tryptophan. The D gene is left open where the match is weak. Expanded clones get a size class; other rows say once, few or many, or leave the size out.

cdr3_nt: TGCGCCAGCGCCTTAAGGGACGGCATGAGTGAAAAACTGTTTTTT
cdr3_aa: CASALRDGMSEKLFF
v_call: TRBV10-2
clone_size: -
d_call: -
j_call: TRBJ1-4

cdr3_nt: TGTGCCAGCAGGTTAAGGTGGCACTTCGGCGGGGAGCTGTTTTTT
cdr3_aa: CASRLRWHFGGELFF
v_call: TRBV27
clone_size: -
d_call: -
j_call: TRBJ2-2

cdr3_nt: TGCGCCAGCAGCCACGGGACAGTGAATTCACCCCTCCACTTT
cdr3_aa: CASSHGTVNSPLHF
v_call: TRBV4-3
clone_size: -
d_call: TRBD1
j_call: TRBJ1-6

cdr3_nt: TGTGCCAGCAGAGAGACAGGGTTGGTCTATGGCTACACCTTC
cdr3_aa: CASRETGLVYGYTF
v_call: TRBV6-5
clone_size: -
d_call: TRBD1
j_call: TRBJ1-2

cdr3_nt: TGTGCCAGCAGCAAAGGTTTAAAAAGGGGGTCCCCTACATACTATGGCTACACCTTC
cdr3_aa: CASSKGLKRGSPTYYGYTF
v_call: TRBV21-1
clone_size: -
d_call: -
j_call: TRBJ1-2

cdr3_nt: TGTGCCAGCAGTTATCAAGGGACAGGAAACACCATATATTTT
cdr3_aa: CASSYQGTGNTIYF
v_call: TRBV6-5
clone_size: -
d_call: -
j_call: TRBJ1-3

cdr3_nt: TGTGCCAGCAGCCTCCAAGCCTTGACGAACTATGGCTACACCTTC
cdr3_aa: CASSLQALTNYGYTF
v_call: TRBV5-5
clone_size: -
d_call: -
j_call: TRBJ1-2

cdr3_nt: TGTGCCAGCAGCCAAATCTCGGGGAGTGAGGCTTTCTTT
cdr3_aa: CASSQISGSEAFF
v_call: TRBV27
clone_size: -
d_call: -
j_call: TRBJ1-1

cdr3_nt: TGTGCCAGCAGCCCCGGGACAGGGCTTTACTATGGCTACACCTTC
cdr3_aa: CASSPGTGLYYGYTF
v_call: TRBV7-6
clone_size: -
d_call: TRBD1
j_call: TRBJ1-2

cdr3_nt: TGTGCCAGTAGTGCCGCTCCCGGGACAGTCTATGGCTACACCTTC
cdr3_aa: CASSAAPGTVYGYTF
v_call: TRBV19
clone_size: -
d_call: TRBD1
j_call: TRBJ1-2

cdr3_nt: TGCGCCAGCAGCCCATCCGGGACACCAAACTCCTACGAGCAGTACTTC
cdr3_aa: CASSPSGTPNSYEQYF
v_call: TRBV4-1
clone_size: -
d_call: -
j_call: TRBJ2-7

cdr3_nt: TGTGCCAGCAGCTCGGGACAGGAGTCCTACAATGAGCAGTTCTTC
cdr3_aa: CASSSGQESYNEQFF
v_call: TRBV7-2
clone_size: -
d_call: TRBD1
j_call: TRBJ2-1

cdr3_nt: TGCAGTGCTAGACTCCTAGAGACCCAGTACTTC
cdr3_aa: CSARLLETQYF
v_call: TRBV20-1
clone_size: -
d_call: -
j_call: TRBJ2-5

cdr3_nt: TGTGCCAGCAGTCCGACCGGGATCTCTGGAAACACCATATATTTT
cdr3_aa: CASSPTGISGNTIYF
v_call: TRBV2
clone_size: -
d_call: -
j_call: TRBJ1-3

cdr3_nt: TGTGCCAGCAGCTTATGGGGGGGCACGAACACTGAAGCTTTCTTT
cdr3_aa: CASSLWGGTNTEAFF
v_call: TRBV11-2
clone_size: -
d_call: -
j_call: TRBJ1-1

cdr3_nt: TGCGCCAGCAGCTTGGGGACAGGGGTCAATGAGCAGTTCTTC
cdr3_aa: CASSLGTGVNEQFF
v_call: TRBV5-1
clone_size: once
d_call: TRBD1
j_call: TRBJ2-1

cdr3_nt: TGCGCCAGCAGCCAGAACATGGTGGGCACTGAAGCTTTCTTT
cdr3_aa: CASSQNMVGTEAFF
v_call: TRBV4-1
clone_size: -
d_call: -
j_call: TRBJ1-1

cdr3_nt: TGTGCCAGCAAAGGACAGGGGATGAACACTGAAGCTTTCTTT
cdr3_aa: CASKGQGMNTEAFF
v_call: TRBV25-1
clone_size: -
d_call: TRBD1
j_call: TRBJ1-1

cdr3_nt: TGTGCCCGTCAGAGGGGGAACACTGAAGCTTTCTTT
cdr3_aa: CARQRGNTEAFF
v_call: TRBV30
clone_size: -
d_call: -
j_call: TRBJ1-1

cdr3_nt: TGTGCCAGTAGCTTAGCGCGAGAGGGGTCCCCTTTTAGGGGCTACACCTTC
cdr3_aa: CASSLAREGSPFRGYTF
v_call: TRBV7-8
clone_size: -
d_call: -
j_call: TRBJ1-2

cdr3_nt: TGTGCCATCAGGGACGGGACCTTTGAAGCTTTCTTT
cdr3_aa: CAIRDGTFEAFF
v_call: TRBV10-3
clone_size: -
d_call: -
j_call: TRBJ1-1

cdr3_nt: TGTGCCAGCAGTGAATATGGGACAGGGATTGGCTACGAGCAGTACTTC
cdr3_aa: CASSEYGTGIGYEQYF
v_call: TRBV6-1
clone_size: once
d_call: TRBD1
j_call: TRBJ2-7

cdr3_nt: TGTGCCAGCCGATTAACAGGGGGAGCCGGGGAGCTGTTTTTT
cdr3_aa: CASRLTGGAGELFF
v_call: TRBV19
clone_size: -
d_call: TRBD1
j_call: TRBJ2-2

cdr3_nt: TGTGCCAGCAGTGAACAGAAATTGGGAGCTTTCTTT
cdr3_aa: CASSEQKLGAFF
v_call: TRBV2
clone_size: -
d_call: -
j_call: TRBJ1-1